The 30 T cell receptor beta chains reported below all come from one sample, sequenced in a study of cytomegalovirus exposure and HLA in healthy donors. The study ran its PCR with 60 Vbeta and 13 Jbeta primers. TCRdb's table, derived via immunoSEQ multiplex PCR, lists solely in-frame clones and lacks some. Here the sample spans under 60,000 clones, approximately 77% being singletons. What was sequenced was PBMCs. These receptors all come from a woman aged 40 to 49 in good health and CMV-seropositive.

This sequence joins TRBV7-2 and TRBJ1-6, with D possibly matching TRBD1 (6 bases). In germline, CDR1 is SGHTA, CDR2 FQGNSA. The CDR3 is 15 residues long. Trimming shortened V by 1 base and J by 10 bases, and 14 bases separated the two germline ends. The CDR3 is CASSLVTQGNSPLHF. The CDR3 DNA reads TGTGCCAGCAGCTTAGTCACTCAGGGGAACTCACCCCTCCACTTT.

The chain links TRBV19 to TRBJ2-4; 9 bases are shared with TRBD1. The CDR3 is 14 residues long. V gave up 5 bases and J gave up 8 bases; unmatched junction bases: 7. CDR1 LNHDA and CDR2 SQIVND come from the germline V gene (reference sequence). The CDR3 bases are TGTGCCAGTAGTCTCGGGACAGGGATAGACATTCAGTACTTC. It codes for CASSLGTGIDIQYF.

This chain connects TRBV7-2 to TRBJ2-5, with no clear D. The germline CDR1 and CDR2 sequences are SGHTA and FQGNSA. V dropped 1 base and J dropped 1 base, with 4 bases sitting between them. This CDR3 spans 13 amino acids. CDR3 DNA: TGTGCCAGCAGCTTAGGGCCCCAAGAGACCCAGTACTTC. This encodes CASSLGPQETQYF.

The CDR3 protein is CASSMGQGGRPNYGYTF. The CDR3 coding sequence is TGTGCCAGTAGTATGGGGCAGGGCGGACGGCCTAACTATGGCTACACCTTC. The V call is TRBV19, the J call TRBJ1-2; D possibly corresponds to TRBD1 (5 bases). Trimming took off 3 bases at V and 0 bases at J, with 17 bases between the two ends. CDR1 is LNHDA and CDR2 is SQIVND in the germline V gene (reference sequence). This CDR3 comprises 17 residues.

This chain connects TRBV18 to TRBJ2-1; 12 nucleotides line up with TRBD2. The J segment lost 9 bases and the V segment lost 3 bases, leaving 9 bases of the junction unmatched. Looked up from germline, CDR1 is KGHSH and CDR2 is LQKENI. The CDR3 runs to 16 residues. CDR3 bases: TGTGCCAGCTCACCTAGGACTAGCGGGGACGGAGGTGAGCAGTTCTTC. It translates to CASSPRTSGDGGEQFF.

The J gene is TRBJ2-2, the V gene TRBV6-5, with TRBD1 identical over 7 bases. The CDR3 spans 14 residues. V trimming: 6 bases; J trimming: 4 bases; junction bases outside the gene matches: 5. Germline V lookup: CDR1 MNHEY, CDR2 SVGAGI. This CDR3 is CASSPDRATGELFF. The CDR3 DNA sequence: TGTGCCAGCAGCCCTGACAGGGCCACCGGGGAGCTGTTTTTT.

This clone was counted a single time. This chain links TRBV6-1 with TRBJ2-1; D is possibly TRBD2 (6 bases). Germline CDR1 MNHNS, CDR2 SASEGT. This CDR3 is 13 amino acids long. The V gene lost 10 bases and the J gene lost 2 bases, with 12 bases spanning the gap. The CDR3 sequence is CATGRGTYNEQFF. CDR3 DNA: TGTGCCACCGGACGGGGGACCTACAATGAGCAGTTCTTC.

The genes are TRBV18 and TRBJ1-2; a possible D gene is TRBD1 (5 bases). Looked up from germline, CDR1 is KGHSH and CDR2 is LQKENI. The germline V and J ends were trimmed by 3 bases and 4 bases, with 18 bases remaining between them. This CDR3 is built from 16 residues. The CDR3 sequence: CASSPAQGAPSYGYTF. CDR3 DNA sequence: TGTGCCAGCTCACCTGCCCAAGGGGCTCCGTCCTATGGCTACACCTTC. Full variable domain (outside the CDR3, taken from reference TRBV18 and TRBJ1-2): NAGVMQNPRHLVRRRGQEARLRCSPMKGHSHVYWYRQLPEEGLKFMVYLQKENIIDESGMPKERFSAEFPKEGPSILRIQQVVRGDSAAYFCASSPAQGAPSYGYTFGSGTRLTVV.

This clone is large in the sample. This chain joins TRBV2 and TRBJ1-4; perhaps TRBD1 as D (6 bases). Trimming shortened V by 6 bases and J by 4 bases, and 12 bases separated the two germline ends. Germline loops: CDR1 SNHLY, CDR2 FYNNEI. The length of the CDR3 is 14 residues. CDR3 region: CASSKQGLNEKLFF. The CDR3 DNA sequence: TGTGCCAGCAGCAAACAGGGCCTTAATGAAAAACTGTTTTTT.

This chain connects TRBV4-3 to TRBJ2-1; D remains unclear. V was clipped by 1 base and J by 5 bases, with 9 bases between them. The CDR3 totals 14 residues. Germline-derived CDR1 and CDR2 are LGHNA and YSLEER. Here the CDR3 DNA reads TGCGCCAGCAGCCAAGGGAGAAAGAACAATGAGCAGTTCTTC. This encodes CASSQGRKNNEQFF.

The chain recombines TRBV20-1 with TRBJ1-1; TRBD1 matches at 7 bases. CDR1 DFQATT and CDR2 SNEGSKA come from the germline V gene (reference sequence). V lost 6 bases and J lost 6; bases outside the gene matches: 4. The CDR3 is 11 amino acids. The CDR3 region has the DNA TGCAGTGCAGACAGGGATCCTGAAGCTTTCTTT. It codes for CSADRDPEAFF.

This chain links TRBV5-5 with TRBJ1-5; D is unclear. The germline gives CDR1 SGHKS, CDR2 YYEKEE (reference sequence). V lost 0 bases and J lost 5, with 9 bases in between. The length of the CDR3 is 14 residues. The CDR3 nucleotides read TGTGCCAGCAGCTTGGAGGCGGTTGATCAGCCCCAGCATTTT. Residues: CASSLEAVDQPQHF. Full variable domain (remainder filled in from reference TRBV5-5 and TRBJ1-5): DAGVTQSPTHLIKTRGQQVTLRCSPISGHKSVSWYQQVLGQGPQFIFQYYEKEERGRGNFPDRFSARQFPNYSSELNVNALLLGDSALYLCASSLEAVDQPQHFGDGTRLSIL.

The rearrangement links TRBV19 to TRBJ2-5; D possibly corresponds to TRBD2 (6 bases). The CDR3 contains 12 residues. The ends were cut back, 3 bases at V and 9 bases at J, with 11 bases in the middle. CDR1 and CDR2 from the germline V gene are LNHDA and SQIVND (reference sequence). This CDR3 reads CASSMWEEAQYF. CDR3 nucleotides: TGTGCCAGTAGTATGTGGGAGGAGGCCCAGTACTTC.

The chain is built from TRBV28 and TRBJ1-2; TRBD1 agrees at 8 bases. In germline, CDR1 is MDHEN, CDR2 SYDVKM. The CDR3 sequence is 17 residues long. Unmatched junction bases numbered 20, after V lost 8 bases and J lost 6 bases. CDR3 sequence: CASLNPGTGHRNDGYTF. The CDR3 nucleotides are TGTGCCAGCCTGAACCCCGGGACAGGACATCGTAATGATGGCTACACCTTC.

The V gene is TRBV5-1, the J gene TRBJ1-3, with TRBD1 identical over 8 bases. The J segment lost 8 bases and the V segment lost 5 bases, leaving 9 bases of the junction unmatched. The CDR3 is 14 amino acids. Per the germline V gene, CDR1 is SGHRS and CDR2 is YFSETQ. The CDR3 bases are TGCGCCAGCAGTGTGGCAGGGGGCGAGTACACCATATATTTT. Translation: CASSVAGGEYTIYF.

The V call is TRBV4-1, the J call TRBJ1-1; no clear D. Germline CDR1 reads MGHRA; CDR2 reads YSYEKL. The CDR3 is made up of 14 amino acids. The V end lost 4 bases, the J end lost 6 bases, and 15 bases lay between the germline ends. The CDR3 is CASSPPSGSPEAFF. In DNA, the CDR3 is TGCGCCAGCAGCCCCCCGTCGGGGTCCCCTGAAGCTTTCTTT.

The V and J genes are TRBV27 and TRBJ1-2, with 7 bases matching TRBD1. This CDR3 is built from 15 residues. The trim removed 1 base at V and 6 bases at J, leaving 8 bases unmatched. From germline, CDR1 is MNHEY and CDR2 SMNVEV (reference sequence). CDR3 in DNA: TGTGCCAGCAGTTTATATAGGGGGCAAAGGGATGGCTACACCTTC. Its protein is CASSLYRGQRDGYTF.

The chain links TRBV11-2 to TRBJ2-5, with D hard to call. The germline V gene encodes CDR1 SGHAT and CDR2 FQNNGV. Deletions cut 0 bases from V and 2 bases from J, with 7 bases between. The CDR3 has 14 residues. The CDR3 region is CASSLDARQETQYF. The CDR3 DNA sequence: TGTGCCAGCAGCTTAGATGCCAGGCAAGAGACCCAGTACTTC.

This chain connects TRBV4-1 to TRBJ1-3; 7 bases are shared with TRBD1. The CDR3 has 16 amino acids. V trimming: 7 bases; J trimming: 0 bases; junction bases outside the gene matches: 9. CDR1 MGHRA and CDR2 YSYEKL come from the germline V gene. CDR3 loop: CASKRTGILSGNTIYF. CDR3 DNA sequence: TGCGCCAGCAAGAGGACAGGAATACTCTCTGGAAACACCATATATTTT.

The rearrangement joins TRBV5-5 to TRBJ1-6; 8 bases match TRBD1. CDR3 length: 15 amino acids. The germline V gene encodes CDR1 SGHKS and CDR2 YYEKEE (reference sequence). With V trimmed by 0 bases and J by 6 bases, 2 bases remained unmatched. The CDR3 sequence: CASSLEGQGNSPLHF. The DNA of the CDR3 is TGTGCCAGCAGCTTGGAAGGACAGGGTAATTCACCCCTCCACTTT. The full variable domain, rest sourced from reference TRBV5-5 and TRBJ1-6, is DAGVTQSPTHLIKTRGQQVTLRCSPISGHKSVSWYQQVLGQGPQFIFQYYEKEERGRGNFPDRFSARQFPNYSSELNVNALLLGDSALYLCASSLEGQGNSPLHFGNGTRLTVT.

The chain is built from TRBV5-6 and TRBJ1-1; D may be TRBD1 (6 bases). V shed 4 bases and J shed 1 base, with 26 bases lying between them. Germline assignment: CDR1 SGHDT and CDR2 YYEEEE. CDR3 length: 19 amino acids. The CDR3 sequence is CASSRRHTGLAGENTEAFF. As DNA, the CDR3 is TGTGCCAGCAGCCGGAGGCATACAGGGCTGGCCGGGGAGAACACTGAAGCTTTCTTT.

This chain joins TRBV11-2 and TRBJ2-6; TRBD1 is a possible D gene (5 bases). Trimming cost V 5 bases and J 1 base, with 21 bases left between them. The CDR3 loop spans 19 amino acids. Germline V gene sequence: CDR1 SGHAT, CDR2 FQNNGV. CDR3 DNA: TGTGCCAGCAGCCCGTTGACAGCACCGCTTCCATCTGGGGCCAACGTCCTGACTTTC. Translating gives CASSPLTAPLPSGANVLTF. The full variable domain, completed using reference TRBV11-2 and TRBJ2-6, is EAGVAQSPRYKIIEKRQSVAFWCNPISGHATLYWYQQILGQGPKLLIQFQNNGVVDDSQLPKDRFSAERLKGVDSTLKIQPAKLEDSAVYLCASSPLTAPLPSGANVLTFGAGSRLTVL.

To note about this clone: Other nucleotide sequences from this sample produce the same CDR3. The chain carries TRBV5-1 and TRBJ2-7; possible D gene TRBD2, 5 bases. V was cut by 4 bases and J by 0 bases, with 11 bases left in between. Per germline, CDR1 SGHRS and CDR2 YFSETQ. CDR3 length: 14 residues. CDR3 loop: CASSLQGSSYEQYF. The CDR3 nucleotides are TGCGCCAGCAGCCTGCAAGGGAGCTCCTACGAGCAGTACTTC.

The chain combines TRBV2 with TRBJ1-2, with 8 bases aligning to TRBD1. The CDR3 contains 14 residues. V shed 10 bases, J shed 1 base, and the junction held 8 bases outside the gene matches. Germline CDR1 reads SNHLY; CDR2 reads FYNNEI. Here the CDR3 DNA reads TGTGCCATCGGGACAGGTGGAAATAACTATGGCTACACCTTC. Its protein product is CAIGTGGNNYGYTF.

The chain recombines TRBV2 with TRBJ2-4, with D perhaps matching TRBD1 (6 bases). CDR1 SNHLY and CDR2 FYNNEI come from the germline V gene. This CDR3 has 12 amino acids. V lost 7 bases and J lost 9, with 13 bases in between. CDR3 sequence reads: CASNPQGGIQYF. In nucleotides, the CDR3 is TGTGCCAGCAACCCACAGGGCGGCATTCAGTACTTC.

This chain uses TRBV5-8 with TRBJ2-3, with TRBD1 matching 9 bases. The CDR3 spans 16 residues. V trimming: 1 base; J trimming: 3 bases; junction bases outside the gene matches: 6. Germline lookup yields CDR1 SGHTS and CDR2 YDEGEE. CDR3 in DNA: TGTGCCAGCAGCTTGTCCGGGACAGGGAAGACAGATACGCAGTATTTT. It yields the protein CASSLSGTGKTDTQYF.

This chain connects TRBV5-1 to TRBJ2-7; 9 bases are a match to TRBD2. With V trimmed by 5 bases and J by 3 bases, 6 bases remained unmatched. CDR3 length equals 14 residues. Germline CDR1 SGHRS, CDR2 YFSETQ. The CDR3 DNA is TGCGCCAGCAGGCAAACTAGCGGGTTCTACGAGCAGTACTTC. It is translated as CASRQTSGFYEQYF.

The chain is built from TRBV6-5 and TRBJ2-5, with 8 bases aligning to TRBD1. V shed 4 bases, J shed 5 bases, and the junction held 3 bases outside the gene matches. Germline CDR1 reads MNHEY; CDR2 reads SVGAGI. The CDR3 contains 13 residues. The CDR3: CASSWGDRETQYF. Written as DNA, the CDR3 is TGTGCCAGCAGTTGGGGGGACAGGGAGACCCAGTACTTC.

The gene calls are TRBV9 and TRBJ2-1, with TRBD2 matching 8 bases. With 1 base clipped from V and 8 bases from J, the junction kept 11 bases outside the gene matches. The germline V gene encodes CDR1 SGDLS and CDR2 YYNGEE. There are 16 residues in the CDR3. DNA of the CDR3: TGTGCCAGCAGCGTATTGGCCGGGACTAGAGGTGATGAGCAGTTCTTC. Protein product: CASSVLAGTRGDEQFF. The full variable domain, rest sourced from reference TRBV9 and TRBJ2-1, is DSGVTQTPKHLITATGQRVTLRCSPRSGDLSVYWYQQSLDQGLQFLIQYYNGEERAKGNILERFSAQQFPDLHSELNLSSLELGDSALYFCASSVLAGTRGDEQFFGPGTRLTVL.

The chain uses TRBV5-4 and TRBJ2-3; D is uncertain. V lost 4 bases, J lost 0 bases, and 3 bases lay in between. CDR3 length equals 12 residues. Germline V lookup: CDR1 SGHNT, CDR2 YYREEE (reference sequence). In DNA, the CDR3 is TGTGCCAGCAGCCTGAGCACAGATACGCAGTATTTT. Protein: CASSLSTDTQYF.